The present TCR beta chain was sequenced within a study of human thymus T cells. Resected material from corrective heart surgery provided the thymus tissue analysed. This CDR3 spans 15 amino acids. Trimming removed 0 bases at V and 5 bases at J, with 16 bases between. From germline, CDR1 is GTSNPN and CDR2 SVGIG (reference sequence). The method was immunoSEQ multiplex PCR; TCRdb's version includes in-frame clones alone and lacks a portion of them. The data show under 95,000 clones, 95% seen once. The clonotype was recovered from a girl less than two years old with a congenital heart defect but otherwise immunologically healthy. Sequencing was done on a sample of thymus tissue. This chain uses TRBV30 with TRBJ2-5, with D uncertain. The CDR3 loop reads CAWSVARWFQETQYF. CDR3 bases: TGTGCCTGGAGTGTAGCCCGATGGTTCCAGGAGACCCAGTACTTC. The whole variable domain, remainder taken from reference TRBV30 and TRBJ2-5, is SQTIHQWPATLVQPVGSPLSLECTVEGTSNPNLYWYRQAAGRGLQLLFYSVGIGQISSEVPQNLSASRPQDRQFILSSKKLLLSDSGFYLCAWSVARWFQETQYFGPGTRLLVL.